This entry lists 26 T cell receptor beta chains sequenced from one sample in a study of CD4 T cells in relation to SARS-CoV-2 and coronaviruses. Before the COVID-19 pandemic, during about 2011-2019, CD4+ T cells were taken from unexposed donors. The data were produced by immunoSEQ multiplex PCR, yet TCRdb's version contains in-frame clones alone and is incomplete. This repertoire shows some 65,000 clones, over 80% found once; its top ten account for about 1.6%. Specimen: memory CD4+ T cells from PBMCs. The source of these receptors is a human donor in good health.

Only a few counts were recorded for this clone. This CDR3 is CAWSVPGRTGPLNQPQHF. The CDR3 coding sequence is TGTGCCTGGAGTGTACCGGGTAGGACAGGCCCACTCAATCAGCCCCAGCATTTT. The chain has TRBV30 and TRBJ1-5; 7 bases match TRBD1. The V gene's germline CDR1 is GTSNPN and CDR2 SVGIG (reference sequence). This CDR3 region has 18 residues. V was pared by 0 bases and J by 3 bases, with 14 bases of the junction left unmatched.

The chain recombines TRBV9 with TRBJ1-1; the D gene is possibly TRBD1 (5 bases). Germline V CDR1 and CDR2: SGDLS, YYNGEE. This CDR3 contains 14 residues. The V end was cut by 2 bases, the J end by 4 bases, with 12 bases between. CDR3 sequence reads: CASSVPQGGTEAFF. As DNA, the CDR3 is TGTGCCAGCAGCGTTCCCCAGGGAGGCACTGAAGCTTTCTTT.

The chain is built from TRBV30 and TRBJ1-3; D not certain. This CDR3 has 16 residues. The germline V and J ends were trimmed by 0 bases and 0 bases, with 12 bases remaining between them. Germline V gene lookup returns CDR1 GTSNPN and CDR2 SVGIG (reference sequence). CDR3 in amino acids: CAWSVLPLFSGNTIYF. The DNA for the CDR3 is TGTGCCTGGAGTGTACTCCCACTGTTCTCTGGAAACACCATATATTTT.

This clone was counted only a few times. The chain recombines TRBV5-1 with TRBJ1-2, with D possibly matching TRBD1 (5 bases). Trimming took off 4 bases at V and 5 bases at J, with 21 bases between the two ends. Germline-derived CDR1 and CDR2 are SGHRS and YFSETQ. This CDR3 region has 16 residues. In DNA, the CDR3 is TGCGCCAGCAGCGCCGACAGTTCCCTCACCGGTTATGGCTACACCTTC. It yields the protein CASSADSSLTGYGYTF.

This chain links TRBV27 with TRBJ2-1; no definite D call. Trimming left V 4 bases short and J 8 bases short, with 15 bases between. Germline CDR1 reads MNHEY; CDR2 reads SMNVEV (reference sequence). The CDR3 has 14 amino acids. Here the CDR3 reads CASSSLGTRHEQFF. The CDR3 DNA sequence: TGTGCCAGCAGTTCATTGGGCACACGGCATGAGCAGTTCTTC.

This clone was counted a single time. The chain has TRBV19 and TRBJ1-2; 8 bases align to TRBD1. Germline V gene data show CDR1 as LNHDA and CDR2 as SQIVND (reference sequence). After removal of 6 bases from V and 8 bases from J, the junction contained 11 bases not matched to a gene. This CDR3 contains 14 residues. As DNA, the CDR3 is TGTGCCAGTAGGGACGGACAGGGATCTCGAGGCTACACCTTC. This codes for CASRDGQGSRGYTF.

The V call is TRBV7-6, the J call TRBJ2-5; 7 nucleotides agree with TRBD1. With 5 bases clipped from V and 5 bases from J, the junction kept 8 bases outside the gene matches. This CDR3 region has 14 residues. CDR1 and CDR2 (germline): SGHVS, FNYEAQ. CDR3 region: CASSILRGSETQYF. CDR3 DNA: TGTGCCAGCAGCATCCTCAGGGGGTCGGAGACCCAGTACTTC.

As DNA, the CDR3 is TGCGCCAGCAGCCAAAATTTAGGGGATACGCAGTATTTT. This translates into CASSQNLGDTQYF. J is TRBJ2-3 and V is TRBV4-1; D is unresolved. CDR1 is MGHRA, CDR2 YSYEKL, per germline. V dropped 2 bases and J dropped 6 bases, with 9 bases sitting between them. This CDR3 has 13 amino acids.

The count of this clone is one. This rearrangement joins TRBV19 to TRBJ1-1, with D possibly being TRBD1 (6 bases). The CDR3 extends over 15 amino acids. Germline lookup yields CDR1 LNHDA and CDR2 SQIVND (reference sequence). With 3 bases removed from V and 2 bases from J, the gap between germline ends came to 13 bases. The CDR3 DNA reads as TGTGCCAGTAGTATTCTCCTGACAGGTAACACTGAAGCTTTCTTT. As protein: CASSILLTGNTEAFF.

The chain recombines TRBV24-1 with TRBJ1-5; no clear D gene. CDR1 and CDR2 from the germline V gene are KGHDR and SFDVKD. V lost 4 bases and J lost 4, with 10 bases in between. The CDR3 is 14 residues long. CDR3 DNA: TGTGCCACCAGTGACCCGGTTGTGAATCAGCCCCAGCATTTT. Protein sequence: CATSDPVVNQPQHF.

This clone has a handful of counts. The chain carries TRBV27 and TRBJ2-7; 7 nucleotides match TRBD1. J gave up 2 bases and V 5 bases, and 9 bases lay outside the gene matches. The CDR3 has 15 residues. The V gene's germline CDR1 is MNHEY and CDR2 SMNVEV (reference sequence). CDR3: CASSRPGTATYEQYF. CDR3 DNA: TGTGCCAGCAGTCGTCCCGGGACAGCAACCTACGAGCAGTACTTC.

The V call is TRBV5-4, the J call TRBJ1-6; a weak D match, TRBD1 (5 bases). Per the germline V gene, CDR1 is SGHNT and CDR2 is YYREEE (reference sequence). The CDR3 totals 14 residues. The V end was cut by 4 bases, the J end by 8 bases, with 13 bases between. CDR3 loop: CASSQGTAYSPLHF. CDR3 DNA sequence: TGTGCCAGCAGCCAAGGGACCGCTTATTCACCCCTCCACTTT. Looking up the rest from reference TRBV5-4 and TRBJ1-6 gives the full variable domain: ETGVTQSPTHLIKTRGQQVTLRCSSQSGHNTVSWYQQALGQGPQFIFQYYREEENGRGNFPPRFSGLQFPNYSSELNVNALELDDSALYLCASSQGTAYSPLHFGNGTRLTVT.

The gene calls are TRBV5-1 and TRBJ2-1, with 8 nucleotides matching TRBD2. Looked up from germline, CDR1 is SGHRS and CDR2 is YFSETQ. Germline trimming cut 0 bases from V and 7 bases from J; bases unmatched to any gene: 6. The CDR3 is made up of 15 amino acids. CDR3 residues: CASSLEPGGRNEQFF. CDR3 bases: TGCGCCAGCAGCTTGGAGCCGGGGGGGCGGAATGAGCAGTTCTTC.

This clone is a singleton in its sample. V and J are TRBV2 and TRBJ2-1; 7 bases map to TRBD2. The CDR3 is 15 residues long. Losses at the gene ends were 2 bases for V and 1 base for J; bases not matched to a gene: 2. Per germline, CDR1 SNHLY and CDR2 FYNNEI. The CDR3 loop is CASSEISGSYNEQFF. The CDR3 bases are TGTGCCAGCAGTGAAATTAGCGGGTCCTACAATGAGCAGTTCTTC.

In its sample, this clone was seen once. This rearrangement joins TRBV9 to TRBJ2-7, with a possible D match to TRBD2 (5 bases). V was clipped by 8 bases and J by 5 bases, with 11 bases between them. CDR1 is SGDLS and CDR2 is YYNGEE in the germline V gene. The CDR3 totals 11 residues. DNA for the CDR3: TGTGCCAGTGAGGGTAACAACGAGCAGTACTTC. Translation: CASEGNNEQYF.

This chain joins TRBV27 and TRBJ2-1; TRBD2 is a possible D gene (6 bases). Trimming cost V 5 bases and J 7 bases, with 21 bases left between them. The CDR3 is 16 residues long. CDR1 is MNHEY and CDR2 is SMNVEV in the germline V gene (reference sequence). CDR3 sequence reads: CASSPPGPWRVNEQFF. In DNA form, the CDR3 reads TGTGCCAGCAGTCCCCCGGGACCCTGGAGGGTGAATGAGCAGTTCTTC.

This chain's CDR3 is CASSRLAAGNNEQFF. CDR3 nucleotide sequence: TGTGCCAGCAGCCGTCTAGCTGCGGGAAACAATGAGCAGTTCTTC. This chain uses TRBV28 with TRBJ2-1; D is possibly TRBD2 (6 bases). The germline V gene encodes CDR1 MDHEN and CDR2 SYDVKM. The CDR3 consists of 15 residues. V was shortened by 6 bases and J by 5 bases, with 17 bases between the two germline ends.

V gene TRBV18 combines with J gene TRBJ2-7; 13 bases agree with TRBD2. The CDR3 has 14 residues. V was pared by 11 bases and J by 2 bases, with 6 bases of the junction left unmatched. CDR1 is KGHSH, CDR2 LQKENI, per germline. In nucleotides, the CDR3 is TGTGCCGGGGGACTAGCGGGGTCACCCTACGAGCAGTACTTC. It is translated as CAGGLAGSPYEQYF.

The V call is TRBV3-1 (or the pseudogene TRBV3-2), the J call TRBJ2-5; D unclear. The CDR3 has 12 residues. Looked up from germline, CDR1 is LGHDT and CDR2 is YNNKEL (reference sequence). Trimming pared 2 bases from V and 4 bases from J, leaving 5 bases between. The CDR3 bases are TGTGCCAGCAGCCAACGTGTAGAGACCCAGTACTTC. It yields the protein CASSQRVETQYF.

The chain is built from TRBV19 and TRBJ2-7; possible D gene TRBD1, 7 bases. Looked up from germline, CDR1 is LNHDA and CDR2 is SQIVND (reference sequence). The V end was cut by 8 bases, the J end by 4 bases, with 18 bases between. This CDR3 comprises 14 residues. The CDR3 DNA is TGTGCCAGTGGGGGGCGGGACAGCCCGTACGAGCAGTACTTC. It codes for CASGGRDSPYEQYF. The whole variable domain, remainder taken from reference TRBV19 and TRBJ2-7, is DGGITQSPKYLFRKEGQNVTLSCEQNLNHDAMYWYRQDPGQGLRLIYYSQIVNDFQKGDIAEGYSVSREKKESFPLTVTSAQKNPTAFYLCASGGRDSPYEQYFGPGTRLTVT.

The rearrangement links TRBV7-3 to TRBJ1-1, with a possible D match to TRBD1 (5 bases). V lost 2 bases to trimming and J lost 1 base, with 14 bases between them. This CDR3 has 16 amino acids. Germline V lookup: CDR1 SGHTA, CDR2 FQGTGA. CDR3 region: CASSLSPGVGNTEAFF. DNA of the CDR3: TGTGCCAGCAGCTTATCGCCGGGGGTGGGGAACACTGAAGCTTTCTTT. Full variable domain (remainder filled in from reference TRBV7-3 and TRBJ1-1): GAGVSQTPSNKVTEKGKYVELRCDPISGHTALYWYRQSLGQGPEFLIYFQGTGAADDSGLPNDRFFAVRPEGSVSTLKIQRTERGDSAVYLCASSLSPGVGNTEAFFGQGTRLTVV.

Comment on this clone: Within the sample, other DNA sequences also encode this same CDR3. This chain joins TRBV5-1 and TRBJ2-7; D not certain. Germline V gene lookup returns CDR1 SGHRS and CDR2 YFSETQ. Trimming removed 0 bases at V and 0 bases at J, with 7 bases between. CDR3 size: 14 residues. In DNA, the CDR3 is TGCGCCAGCAGCTTGGGTTTAAGCTCCTACGAGCAGTACTTC. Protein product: CASSLGLSSYEQYF.

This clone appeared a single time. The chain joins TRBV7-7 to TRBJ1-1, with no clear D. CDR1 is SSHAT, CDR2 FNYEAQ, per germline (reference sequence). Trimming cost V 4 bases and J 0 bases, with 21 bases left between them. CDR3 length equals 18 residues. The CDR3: CASSSNTRERAMNTEAFF. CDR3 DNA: TGTGCCAGCAGCTCAAACACGAGAGAGAGAGCCATGAACACTGAAGCTTTCTTT.

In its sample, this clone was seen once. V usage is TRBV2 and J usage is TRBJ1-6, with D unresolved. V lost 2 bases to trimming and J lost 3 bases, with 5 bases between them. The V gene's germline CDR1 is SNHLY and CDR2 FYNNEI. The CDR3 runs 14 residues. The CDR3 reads CASSERNYNSPLHF. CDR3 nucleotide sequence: TGTGCCAGCAGTGAACGGAACTATAATTCACCCCTCCACTTT.

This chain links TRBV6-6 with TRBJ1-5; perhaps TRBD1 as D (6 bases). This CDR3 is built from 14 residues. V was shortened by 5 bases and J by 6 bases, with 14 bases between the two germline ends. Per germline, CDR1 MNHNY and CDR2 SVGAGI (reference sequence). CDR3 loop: CASSARGQVQPQHF. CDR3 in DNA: TGTGCCAGCAGTGCCCGGGGGCAAGTTCAGCCCCAGCATTTT.

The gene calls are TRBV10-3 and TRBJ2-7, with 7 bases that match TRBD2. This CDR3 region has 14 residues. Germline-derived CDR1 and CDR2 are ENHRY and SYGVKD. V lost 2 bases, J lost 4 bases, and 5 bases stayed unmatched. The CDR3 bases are TGTGCCATCAGTGAGGGGGGGAGGGGTTACGAGCAGTACTTC. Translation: CAISEGGRGYEQYF.